These 14 T cell receptor beta chains came from one sample sequenced in a study of cytomegalovirus exposure and HLA in healthy donors. Assay: immunoSEQ multiplex PCR; the TCRdb copy retains only in-frame clones and omits some. This table holds 150,000 to 200,000 clones, roughly 86% found once. Sample: PBMCs. The receptors stem from a man aged 18 to 30 in good health and CMV-seropositive.

The rearrangement uses TRBV19 and TRBJ1-2; D is unresolved. This CDR3 comprises 15 residues. CDR1 and CDR2 (germline): LNHDA, SQIVND (reference sequence). V was cut by 5 bases and J by 0 bases, with 13 bases left in between. The CDR3 here is CASSPLSGSNYGYTF. CDR3 bases: TGTGCCAGTAGTCCCCTTTCGGGATCTAACTATGGCTACACCTTC. Full variable domain (outside the CDR3, taken from reference TRBV19 and TRBJ1-2): DGGITQSPKYLFRKEGQNVTLSCEQNLNHDAMYWYRQDPGQGLRLIYYSQIVNDFQKGDIAEGYSVSREKKESFPLTVTSAQKNPTAFYLCASSPLSGSNYGYTFGSGTRLTVV.

This chain uses TRBV29-1 with TRBJ2-7, with TRBD1 as a possible D gene (5 bases). The CDR3 is made up of 11 amino acids. V was shortened by 1 base and J by 7 bases, with 8 bases between the two germline ends. Germline V CDR1 and CDR2: SQVTM, ANQGSEA. CDR3 residues: CSVEAGQEQYF. The CDR3 bases are TGCAGCGTTGAAGCAGGGCAGGAGCAGTACTTC.

The V call is TRBV4-1, the J call TRBJ2-7, with 12 bases identical to TRBD2. This CDR3 contains 17 residues. Trimming took 4 bases from V and 4 from J; bases not matched to a gene: 11. Germline V gene data show CDR1 as MGHRA and CDR2 as YSYEKL. CDR3 region: CASSLLPGTSGLYEQYF. The CDR3 region has the DNA TGCGCCAGCAGCCTCCTCCCCGGGACTAGCGGGTTGTACGAGCAGTACTTC.

The chain is built from TRBV29-1 and TRBJ2-7, with 10 bases identical to TRBD2. J lost 4 bases, V lost 1 base, and 10 bases had no gene match. The CDR3 runs 16 residues. The germline gives CDR1 SQVTM, CDR2 ANQGSEA. The CDR3 DNA is TGCAGCGTTGAAGTGGGTCCTAGCGGGGGTCGTTACGAGCAGTACTTC. Amino acid sequence: CSVEVGPSGGRYEQYF.

The gene calls are TRBV5-1 and TRBJ1-3; D possibly corresponds to TRBD1 (5 bases). The V gene's germline CDR1 is SGHRS and CDR2 YFSETQ. V was shortened by 2 bases and J by 4 bases, with 13 bases between the two germline ends. The CDR3 contains 15 residues. The CDR3 region is CASSLPSGEGNTIYF. As DNA, the CDR3 is TGCGCCAGCAGCTTACCTTCGGGGGAGGGAAACACCATATATTTT.

This clone occurred once. The chain couples TRBV6-5 to TRBJ2-1; 10 nucleotides line up with TRBD2. The CDR3 sequence is 12 residues long. The germline V gene encodes CDR1 MNHEY and CDR2 SVGAGI. V gave up 3 bases and J gave up 13 bases; unmatched junction bases: 3. In DNA form, the CDR3 reads TGTGCCAGCAGTTATACTAGCGGGACACAGTTCTTC. The encoded protein is CASSYTSGTQFF.

The CDR3 here is CASSPLASGTSYNEQFF. CDR3 nucleotides: TGTGCCAGCTCACCACTGGCTAGCGGGACCTCTTACAATGAGCAGTTCTTC. The chain uses TRBV18 and TRBJ2-1; TRBD2 matches 9 bases. Trimming removed 1 base from V and 4 bases from J; junction bases left unmatched: 8. This CDR3 has 17 residues. Germline lookup yields CDR1 KGHSH and CDR2 LQKENI.

This chain connects TRBV9 to TRBJ1-4; 8 bases are a match to TRBD1. The CDR3 length is 14 residues. Losses at the gene ends were 4 bases for V and 5 bases for J; bases not matched to a gene: 4. The germline gives CDR1 SGDLS, CDR2 YYNGEE. The CDR3 loop reads CASSSRTGNEKLFF. Written as DNA, the CDR3 is TGTGCCAGCAGCTCCCGGACAGGGAATGAAAAACTGTTTTTT. Full variable domain (rest looked up from reference TRBV9 and TRBJ1-4): DSGVTQTPKHLITATGQRVTLRCSPRSGDLSVYWYQQSLDQGLQFLIQYYNGEERAKGNILERFSAQQFPDLHSELNLSSLELGDSALYFCASSSRTGNEKLFFGSGTQLSVL.

V gene TRBV5-1 combines with J gene TRBJ2-7, with 8 bases that match TRBD1. Looked up from germline, CDR1 is SGHRS and CDR2 is YFSETQ. The J segment lost 3 bases and the V segment lost 1 base, leaving 6 bases of the junction unmatched. This CDR3 has 15 residues. Here the CDR3 DNA reads TGCGCCAGCAGCTTGACCCAGGGGGCAAACTACGAGCAGTACTTC. It yields the protein CASSLTQGANYEQYF.

The V gene is TRBV19, the J gene TRBJ2-1; TRBD2 matches at 7 bases. V dropped 4 bases and J dropped 0; count of bases not matched to a gene: 9. The CDR3 totals 17 residues. The germline gives CDR1 LNHDA, CDR2 SQIVND (reference sequence). The CDR3 DNA sequence: TGTGCCAGTAGTACCCTAACCGGGACTATCTCCTACAATGAGCAGTTCTTC. This codes for CASSTLTGTISYNEQFF.

This chain uses TRBV7-2 with TRBJ2-1, with D unresolved. V dropped 4 bases and J dropped 10 bases, with 11 bases sitting between them. Per the germline V gene, CDR1 is SGHTA and CDR2 is FQGNSA. The length of the CDR3 is 12 residues. CDR3 in amino acids: CASSSYTREQFF. The DNA for the CDR3 is TGTGCCAGCAGCTCGTATACACGAGAGCAGTTCTTC. The full variable domain, its missing parts supplied by reference TRBV7-2 and TRBJ2-1, is GAGVSQSPSNKVTEKGKDVELRCDPISGHTALYWYRQSLGQGLEFLIYFQGNSAPDKSGLPSDRFSAERTGGSVSTLTIQRTQQEDSAVYLCASSSYTREQFFGPGTRLTVL.

The V and J genes are TRBV6-1 and TRBJ1-2; TRBD1 matches 9 bases. Trimming took 1 base from V and 4 from J; bases not matched to a gene: 4. This CDR3 contains 15 residues. CDR1 is MNHNS, CDR2 SASEGT, per germline. DNA for the CDR3: TGTGCCAGCAGTGAAGACAGGGGGCTCGGCTATGGCTACACCTTC. Protein sequence: CASSEDRGLGYGYTF.

This sequence joins TRBV11-3 and TRBJ2-7; maybe TRBD2 (6 bases). Germline V lookup: CDR1 SGHNT, CDR2 YENEEA. The CDR3 length is 17 residues. With 1 base removed from V and 0 bases from J, the gap between germline ends came to 16 bases. In DNA, the CDR3 is TGTGCCAGCAGCTTAGGAGCTTGGGAGGCCCCCTCCTACGAGCAGTACTTC. Residues: CASSLGAWEAPSYEQYF.

This chain connects TRBV14 to TRBJ2-3; D perhaps matches TRBD2 (5 bases). The CDR3 is 13 residues long. The ends were cut back, 1 base at V and 6 bases at J, with 8 bases in the middle. CDR1 and CDR2 (germline): SGHDN, FVKESK. The CDR3 bases are TGTGCCAGCAGCCAAGTCCCGGGGGATACGCAGTATTTT. It codes for CASSQVPGDTQYF.